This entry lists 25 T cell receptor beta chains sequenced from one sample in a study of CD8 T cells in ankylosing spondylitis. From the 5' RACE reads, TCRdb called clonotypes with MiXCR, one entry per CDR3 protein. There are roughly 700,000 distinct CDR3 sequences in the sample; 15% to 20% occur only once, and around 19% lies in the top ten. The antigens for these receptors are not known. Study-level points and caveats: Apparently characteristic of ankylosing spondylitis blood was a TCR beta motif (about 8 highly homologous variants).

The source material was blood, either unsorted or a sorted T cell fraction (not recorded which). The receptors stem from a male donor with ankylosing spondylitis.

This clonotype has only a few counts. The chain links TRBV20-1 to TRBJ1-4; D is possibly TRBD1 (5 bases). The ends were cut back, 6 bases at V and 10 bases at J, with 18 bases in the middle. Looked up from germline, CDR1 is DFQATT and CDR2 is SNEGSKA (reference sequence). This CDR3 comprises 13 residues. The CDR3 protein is CSATVGEKGKLFF. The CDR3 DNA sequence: TGCAGTGCAACCGTAGGGGAAAAGGGAAAACTGTTTTTT.

The CDR3 DNA reads as TGTGCCAGCAGCTTGGCGTCTAGCGGGGCCCACACGGACCAGTACTTC. This encodes CASSLASSGAHTDQYF. The chain is built from TRBV5-4 and TRBJ2-5, with 9 bases identical to TRBD2. Germline V gives CDR1 SGHNT, CDR2 YYREEE (reference sequence). There are 16 residues in the CDR3. Unmatched junction bases numbered 13, after V lost 0 bases and J lost 10 bases.

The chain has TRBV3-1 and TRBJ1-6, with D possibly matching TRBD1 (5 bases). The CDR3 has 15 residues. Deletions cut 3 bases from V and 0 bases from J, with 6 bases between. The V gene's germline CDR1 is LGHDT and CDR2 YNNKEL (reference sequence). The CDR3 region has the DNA TGTGCCAGCAGCCAGGGGACCTCCTATAATTCACCCCTCCACTTT. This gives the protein CASSQGTSYNSPLHF.

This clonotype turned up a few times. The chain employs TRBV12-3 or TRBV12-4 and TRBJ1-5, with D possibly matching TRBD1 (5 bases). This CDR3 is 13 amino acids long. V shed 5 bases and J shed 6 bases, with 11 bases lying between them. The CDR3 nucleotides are TGTGCCAGCAGTGCGATGGGGGGTCAGCCCCAGCATTTT. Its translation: CASSAMGGQPQHF.

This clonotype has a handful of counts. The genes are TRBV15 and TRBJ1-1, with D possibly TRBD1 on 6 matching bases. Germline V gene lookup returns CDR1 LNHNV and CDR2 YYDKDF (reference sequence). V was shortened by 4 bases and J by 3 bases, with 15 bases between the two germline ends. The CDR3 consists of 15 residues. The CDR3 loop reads CATSTEGGRDTEAFF. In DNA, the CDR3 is TGTGCCACCAGCACCGAGGGGGGAAGGGACACTGAAGCTTTCTTT. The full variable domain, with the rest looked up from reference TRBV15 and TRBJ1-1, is DAMVIQNPRYQVTQFGKPVTLSCSQTLNHNVMYWYQQKSSQAPKLLFHYYDKDFNNEADTPDNFQSRRPNTSFCFLDIRSPGLGDTAMYLCATSTEGGRDTEAFFGQGTRLTVV.

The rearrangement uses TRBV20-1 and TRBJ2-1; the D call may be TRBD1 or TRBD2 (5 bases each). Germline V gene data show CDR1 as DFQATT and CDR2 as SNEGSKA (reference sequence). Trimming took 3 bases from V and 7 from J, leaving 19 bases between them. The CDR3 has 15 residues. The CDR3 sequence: CSAREQTARGNEQFF. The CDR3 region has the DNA TGCAGTGCTAGGGAACAGACAGCGAGGGGTAATGAGCAGTTCTTC.

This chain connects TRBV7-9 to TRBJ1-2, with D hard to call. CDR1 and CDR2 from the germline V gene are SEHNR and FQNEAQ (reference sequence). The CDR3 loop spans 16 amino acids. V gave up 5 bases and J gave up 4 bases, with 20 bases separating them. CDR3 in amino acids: CASSLGGVDLGYGYTF. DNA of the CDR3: TGTGCCAGCAGCCTCGGCGGCGTGGATTTAGGCTATGGCTACACCTTC.

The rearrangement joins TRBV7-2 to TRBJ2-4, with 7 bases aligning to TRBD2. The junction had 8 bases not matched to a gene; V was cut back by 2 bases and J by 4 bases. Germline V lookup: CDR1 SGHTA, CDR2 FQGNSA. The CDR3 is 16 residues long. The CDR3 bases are TGTGCCAGCAGCTTAAGGCTAGCGGCGGGGAAAAACATTCAGTACTTC. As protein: CASSLRLAAGKNIQYF.

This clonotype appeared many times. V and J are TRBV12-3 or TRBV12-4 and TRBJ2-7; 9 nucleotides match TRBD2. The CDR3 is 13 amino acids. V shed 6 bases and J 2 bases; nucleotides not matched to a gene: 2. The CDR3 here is CASRPSGTYEQYF. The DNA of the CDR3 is TGTGCCAGCAGACCTAGCGGGACCTACGAGCAGTACTTC.

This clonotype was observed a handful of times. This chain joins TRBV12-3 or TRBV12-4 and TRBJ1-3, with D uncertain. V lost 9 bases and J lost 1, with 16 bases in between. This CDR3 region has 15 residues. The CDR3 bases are TGTGCCAGTATGACATGGTCAGGTTCTGGAAACACCATATATTTT. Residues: CASMTWSGSGNTIYF.

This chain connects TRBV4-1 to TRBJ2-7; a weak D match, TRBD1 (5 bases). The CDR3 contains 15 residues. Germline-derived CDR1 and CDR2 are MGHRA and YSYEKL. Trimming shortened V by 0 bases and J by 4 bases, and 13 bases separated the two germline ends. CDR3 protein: CASSQEKGIPYEQYF. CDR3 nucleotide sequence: TGCGCCAGCAGCCAAGAGAAGGGGATACCTTACGAGCAGTACTTC.

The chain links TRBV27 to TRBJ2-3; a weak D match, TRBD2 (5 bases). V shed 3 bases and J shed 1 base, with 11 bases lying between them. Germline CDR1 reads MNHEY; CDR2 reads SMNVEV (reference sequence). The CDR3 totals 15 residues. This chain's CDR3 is CASSFAGRGTDTQYF. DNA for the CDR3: TGTGCCAGCAGTTTCGCGGGTCGCGGCACAGATACGCAGTATTTT.

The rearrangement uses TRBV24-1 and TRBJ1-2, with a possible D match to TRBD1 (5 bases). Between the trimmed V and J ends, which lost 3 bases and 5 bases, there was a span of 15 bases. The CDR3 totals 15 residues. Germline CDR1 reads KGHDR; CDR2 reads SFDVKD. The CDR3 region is CATSDPGETGYGYTF. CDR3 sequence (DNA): TGTGCCACCAGTGATCCCGGCGAAACAGGATATGGCTACACCTTC.

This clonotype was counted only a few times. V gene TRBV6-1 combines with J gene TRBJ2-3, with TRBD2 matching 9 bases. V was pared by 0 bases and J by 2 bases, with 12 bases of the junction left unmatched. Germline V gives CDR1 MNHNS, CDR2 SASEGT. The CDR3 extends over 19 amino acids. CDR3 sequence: CASSEARRWLAGNTDTQYF. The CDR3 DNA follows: TGTGCCAGCAGTGAAGCGAGGCGGTGGCTAGCGGGGAACACAGATACGCAGTATTTT.

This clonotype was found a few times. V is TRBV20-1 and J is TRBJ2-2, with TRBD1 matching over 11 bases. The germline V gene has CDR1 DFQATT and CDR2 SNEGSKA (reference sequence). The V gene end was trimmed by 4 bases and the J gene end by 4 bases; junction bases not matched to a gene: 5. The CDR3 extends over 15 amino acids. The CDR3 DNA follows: TGCAGTGCTAACGGGGACAGGGGGGTCACCGGGGAGCTGTTTTTT. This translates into CSANGDRGVTGELFF.

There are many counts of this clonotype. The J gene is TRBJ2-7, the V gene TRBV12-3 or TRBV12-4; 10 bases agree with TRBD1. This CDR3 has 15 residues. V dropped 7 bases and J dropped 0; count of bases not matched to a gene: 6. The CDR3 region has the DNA TGTGCCAGCAATCAAGGACAGGGGGTCTCCTACGAGCAGTACTTC. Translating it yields CASNQGQGVSYEQYF.

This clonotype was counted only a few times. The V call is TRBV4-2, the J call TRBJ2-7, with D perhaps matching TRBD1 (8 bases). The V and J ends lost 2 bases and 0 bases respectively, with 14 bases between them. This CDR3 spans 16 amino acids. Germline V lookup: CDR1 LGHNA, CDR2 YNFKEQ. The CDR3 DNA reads TGTGCCAGCAGCCAACAACAGGGGGGGAGCTCCTACGAGCAGTACTTC. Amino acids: CASSQQQGGSSYEQYF.

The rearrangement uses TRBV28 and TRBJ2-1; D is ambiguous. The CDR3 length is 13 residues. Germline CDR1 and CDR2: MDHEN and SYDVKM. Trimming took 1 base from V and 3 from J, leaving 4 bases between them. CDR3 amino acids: CASSLFDYNEQFF. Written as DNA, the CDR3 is TGTGCCAGCAGTTTATTTGACTACAATGAGCAGTTCTTC.

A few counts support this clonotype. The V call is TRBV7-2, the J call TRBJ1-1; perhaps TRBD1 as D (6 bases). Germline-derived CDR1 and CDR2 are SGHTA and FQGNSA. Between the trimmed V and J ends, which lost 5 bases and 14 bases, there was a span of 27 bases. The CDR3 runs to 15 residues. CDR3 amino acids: CASSPQGFLAGPGFF. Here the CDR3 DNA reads TGTGCCAGCAGCCCCCAGGGGTTTTTAGCAGGACCGGGGTTCTTT.

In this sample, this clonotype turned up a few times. The CDR3 nucleotides read TGCGCCAGCAGCGAAAGACAGACGAACACTGAAGCTTTCTTT. Its translation is CASSERQTNTEAFF. The J gene is TRBJ1-1, the V gene TRBV4-1; perhaps TRBD1 as D (5 bases). V lost 5 bases, J lost 1 base, and 11 bases lay in between. Germline CDR1 reads MGHRA; CDR2 reads YSYEKL. This CDR3 is built from 14 residues.

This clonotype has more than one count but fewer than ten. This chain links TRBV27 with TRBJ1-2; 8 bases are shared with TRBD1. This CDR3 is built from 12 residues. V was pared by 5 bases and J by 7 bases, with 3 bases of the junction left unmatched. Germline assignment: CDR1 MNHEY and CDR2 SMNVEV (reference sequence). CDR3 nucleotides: TGTGCCAGCAGTCCGGACAGGGTTGGCTACACCTTC. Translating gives CASSPDRVGYTF.

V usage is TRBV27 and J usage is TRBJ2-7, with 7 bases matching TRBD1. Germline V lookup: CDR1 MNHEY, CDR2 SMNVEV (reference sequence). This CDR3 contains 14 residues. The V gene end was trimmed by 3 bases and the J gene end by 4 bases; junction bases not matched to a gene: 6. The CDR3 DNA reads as TGTGCCAGCAGTTTCGGGAAGGGGGCTTACGAGCAGTACTTC. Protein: CASSFGKGAYEQYF.

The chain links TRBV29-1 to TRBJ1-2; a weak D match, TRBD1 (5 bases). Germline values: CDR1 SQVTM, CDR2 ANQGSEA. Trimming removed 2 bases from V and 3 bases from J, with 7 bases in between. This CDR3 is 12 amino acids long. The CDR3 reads CSVESTDYGYTF. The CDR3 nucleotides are TGCAGCGTTGAATCGACAGACTATGGCTACACCTTC.

The CDR3 reads CASSDSGSRAGELFF. The CDR3 DNA follows: TGCGCCAGCAGCGACTCAGGGAGCAGGGCCGGGGAGCTGTTTTTT. The V and J genes are TRBV5-1 and TRBJ2-2; TRBD1 or TRBD2 may be the D gene (5 bases each). V gave up 4 bases and J gave up 6 bases, with 16 bases separating them. The CDR3 is 15 amino acids. Germline V CDR1 and CDR2: SGHRS, YFSETQ.

This chain's CDR3 is CASSIDPRGLASYNEQFF. DNA for the CDR3: TGTGCCAGTAGTATAGATCCTCGGGGACTAGCTTCTTACAATGAGCAGTTCTTC. The chain recombines TRBV19 with TRBJ2-1, with 9 nucleotides matching TRBD2. CDR1 is LNHDA, CDR2 SQIVND, per germline (reference sequence). The CDR3 covers 18 residues. The V segment lost 0 bases and the J segment 4 bases; nucleotides outside the gene matches: 10.